Listed below are T cell receptor beta chains from one sample, sequenced in a study of T cell responses to AZD1222 COVID-19 vaccine. Sequencing used immunoSEQ multiplex PCR; TCRdb keeps in-frame clones, though not all of them. The table includes about 120,000 clones, about 88% detected once. This sample comprised peripheral blood, obtained on day 0 of AZD1222 vaccination. All receptors come from an adult in good health. Each CDR3 is given with its conserved first and last residue. D genes are given only for firm matches. Clone size is given for some rows only: seen once, a few or many times, or a class if the clone is expanded.

v_gene: TRBV28; j_gene: TRBJ2-7; len: 11; abundance: few; d_gene: NA; CDR3nt: TGTGCCAGCAGTCTGGGTTACGAGCAGTACTTC; CDR3aa: CASSLGYEQYF
v_gene: TRBV19; j_gene: TRBJ2-7; len: 13; abundance: once; d_gene: NA; CDR3nt: TGTGCCAGTAGTTTTGGAGCAACCTACGAGCAGTACTTC; CDR3aa: CASSFGATYEQYF
v_gene: TRBV21-1; j_gene: TRBJ1-1; len: 13; abundance: few; d_gene: NA; CDR3nt: TGTGCCAGCAGCAAAGGAGCGGGGGGTGAGGCTTTCTTT; CDR3aa: CASSKGAGGEAFF
v_gene: TRBV21-1; j_gene: TRBJ2-1; len: 14; abundance: NA; d_gene: NA; CDR3nt: TGTGCCAGCAGCAAAGGTACAGGGACGGGTGAGCAGTTCTTC; CDR3aa: CASSKGTGTGEQFF
v_gene: TRBV20-1; j_gene: TRBJ1-2; len: 11; abundance: NA; d_gene: NA; CDR3nt: TGCAGTGCTAAAGAGGGATACGGCTACACCTTC; CDR3aa: CSAKEGYGYTF
v_gene: TRBV29-1; j_gene: TRBJ1-1; len: 12; abundance: NA; d_gene: NA; CDR3nt: TGCAGCGCCGAGGGGGATGGGACTGAAGCTTTCTTT; CDR3aa: CSAEGDGTEAFF
v_gene: TRBV4-1; j_gene: TRBJ1-4; len: 13; abundance: NA; d_gene: NA; CDR3nt: TGCGCCAGCAGCCAAGATTTCGGCTTAGCCGCTAGTTTT; CDR3aa: CASSQDFGLAASF
v_gene: TRBV27; j_gene: TRBJ2-5; len: 13; abundance: NA; d_gene: NA; CDR3nt: TGTGCCAGCAGTCGAAGGGTCCAAGAGACCCAGTACTTC; CDR3aa: CASSRRVQETQYF
v_gene: TRBV4-1; j_gene: TRBJ2-6; len: 15; abundance: NA; d_gene: NA; CDR3nt: TGCGCCAGCAGCCAAGTAAACTCTGGGGCCAACGTCCTGACTTTC; CDR3aa: CASSQVNSGANVLTF
v_gene: TRBV6-5; j_gene: TRBJ2-7; len: 11; abundance: NA; d_gene: NA; CDR3nt: TGTGCCAGCAGTTACCAGTACGAGCAGCACTTC; CDR3aa: CASSYQYEQHF
v_gene: TRBV9; j_gene: TRBJ1-5; len: 14; abundance: few; d_gene: TRBD1; CDR3nt: TGTGCCAGCAGCGGACAGGGATTGGATCCGCCCCAGCATTTT; CDR3aa: CASSGQGLDPPQHF
v_gene: TRBV7-2; j_gene: TRBJ2-5; len: 18; abundance: NA; d_gene: TRBD2; CDR3nt: TGTGCCAGCAGCATCGGGACTAGCGGGGGATCCAAACAAGAGACCCAGTACTTC; CDR3aa: CASSIGTSGGSKQETQYF
v_gene: TRBV19; j_gene: TRBJ1-1; len: 13; abundance: NA; d_gene: NA; CDR3nt: TGTGCCAGTAGTACTGGGACGAACACTGAAGCTTTCTTT; CDR3aa: CASSTGTNTEAFF
v_gene: TRBV6-1; j_gene: TRBJ2-6; len: 17; abundance: NA; d_gene: TRBD1; CDR3nt: TGTGCCAGCAGTGGTCGCAACAGGGGATCTGGGGCCAACGTCCTGACTTTC; CDR3aa: CASSGRNRGSGANVLTF
v_gene: TRBV9; j_gene: TRBJ2-7; len: 14; abundance: NA; d_gene: NA; CDR3nt: TGTGCCAGCAGCGAACACCATAGCTCCTACGAGCAGTACTTC; CDR3aa: CASSEHHSSYEQYF
v_gene: TRBV5-1; j_gene: TRBJ1-3; len: 15; abundance: NA; d_gene: NA; CDR3nt: TGCGCCAGCAGCTTGGACGGAGTCTCTGGAAACACCATATATTTT; CDR3aa: CASSLDGVSGNTIYF